These T cell receptor beta chains were read from a single sample in a study of T cell repertoires in cytomegalovirus infection. No antigen is known for these receptors. TCRdb reanalysed the reads using MiXCR and keeps one entry per CDR3 protein. The sample yields 450,000 to 600,000 distinct CDR3 sequences, about 39% seen once. Here the sequenced sample was cultured PBMCs, taken from culture after CMV antigen stimulation. These receptors came from a human donor in good health (CMV status not recorded). Some clones in this sample may be carry-over from other donors' samples. The CDR3 runs from the conserved cysteine through the conserved F or W. The D gene is left open where the match is weak. Clone size is given for some rows only: seen once, a few or many times, or a class if the clone is expanded.

TRBJ1-6	-	12	TRBV6-2/TRBV6-3	-	TGTGCCAGCAGTTCCCGAGGTTCACCCCTCCACTTT	CASSSRGSPLHF
TRBJ2-2	-	15	TRBV5-1	-	TGCGCCAGCAGCCGCACACAACAGGGCGCCGGGGAGCTGTTTTTT	CASSRTQQGAGELFF
TRBJ2-7	-	15	TRBV19	TRBD1	TGTGCCAGTAGTCGTCCTGGACAGGGTAGCTACGAGCAGTACTTC	CASSRPGQGSYEQYF
TRBJ2-1	-	19	TRBV24-1	TRBD1	TGTGCCACCAGTGATTTGCTGGCCCCGAGACAGGGCTCCTACAATGAGCAGTTCTTC	CATSDLLAPRQGSYNEQFF
TRBJ1-1	few	13	TRBV6-1	-	TGTGCCAGCAGTGGGGCAGCTTACACTGAAGCTTTCTTT	CASSGAAYTEAFF
TRBJ2-3	few	13	TRBV7-9	-	TGTGCCAGCAGCAGCCCAGGGCCAGATACGCAGTATTTT	CASSSPGPDTQYF
TRBJ2-3	many	15	TRBV7-2	-	TGTGCCAGCAGCCCACCGGGGGTGAGCACAGATACGCAGTATTTT	CASSPPGVSTDTQYF
TRBJ1-2	many	17	TRBV7-8	TRBD1	TGTGCCAGCAGCTTACCGGGACAGGGGGCTCGGGGCTATGGCTACACCTTC	CASSLPGQGARGYGYTF
TRBJ1-6	few	18	TRBV28	-	TGTGCCAGCAGTTCCCTTAGGCTACTAAGCTCCTATAATTCACCCCTCCACTTT	CASSSLRLLSSYNSPLHF
TRBJ2-1	-	13	TRBV7-9	TRBD1	TGTGCCAGCAGCCGTCCGACAGGGTATGAGCAGTTCTTC	CASSRPTGYEQFF
TRBJ1-1	few	12	TRBV28	-	TGTGCCAGCTCCACTGGAGACACTGAAGCTTTCTTT	CASSTGDTEAFF
TRBJ2-2	-	14	TRBV19	TRBD1	TGTGCCAGTAAAGGGACAGAGAACACCGGGGAGCTGTTTTTT	CASKGTENTGELFF
TRBJ2-2	-	14	TRBV20-1	TRBD1	TGCAGTGCTGCAACCGGGACAGGGCCCGGGGAGCTGTTTTTT	CSAATGTGPGELFF
TRBJ2-1	-	16	TRBV27	-	TGTGCCAGCAGTTCCCCGGGCCTCAGAGTCCACAATGAGCAGTTCTTC	CASSSPGLRVHNEQFF
TRBJ2-1	-	15	TRBV4-3	-	TGCGCCAGCAGCTACGCAGGTGGCCTTGTCTATGAGCAGTTCTTC	CASSYAGGLVYEQFF
TRBJ1-1	-	15	TRBV7-9	-	TGTGCCAGCAGCTCCTGGGGGAGCCGAAACACTGAAGCTTTCTTT	CASSSWGSRNTEAFF
TRBJ2-2	once	16	TRBV4-3	-	TGCGCCAGCAGCCAGGGGTCAGTGGACAGCCCCGGGGAGCTGTTTTTT	CASSQGSVDSPGELFF
TRBJ1-5	-	15	TRBV28	-	TGTGCCATCACCGGGACCCCCGTGGGCAATCAGCCCCAGCATTTT	CAITGTPVGNQPQHF
TRBJ2-6	few	15	TRBV7-6	-	TGTGCCAGCAGCTCGCGATCTCTGGGGGCCAACGTCCTGACTTTC	CASSSRSLGANVLTF
TRBJ2-4	few	19	TRBV20-1	TRBD1	TGCAGTGCTAGAGAGCCGACAGGCGCAGGGGGCCTTGCCAAAAACATTCAGTACTTC	CSAREPTGAGGLAKNIQYF
TRBJ1-1	-	16	TRBV5-1	TRBD1	TGCGCCAGCAGCTGGAGCGTCAGGGGGCAAGGTACTGAAGCTTTCTTT	CASSWSVRGQGTEAFF
TRBJ2-5	-	14	TRBV7-9	TRBD1	TGTGCCAGCAGCTACAGGGGGTTGGAAGAGACCCAGTACTTC	CASSYRGLEETQYF
TRBJ1-6	few	13	TRBV7-9	-	TGTGCCAGCAGCTTAGCGCTGGAGTCACCCCTCCACTTT	CASSLALESPLHF
TRBJ2-1	-	16	TRBV7-9	TRBD2	TGTGCCAGCAGCTTAAGGACTAGCGGGGCCTACAATGAGCAGTTCTTC	CASSLRTSGAYNEQFF
TRBJ2-1	-	14	TRBV12-3/TRBV12-4	-	TGTGCCAGCAGCCAGTCGGGGCTCTACAATGAGCAGTTCTTC	CASSQSGLYNEQFF
TRBJ1-1	-	14	TRBV5-6	-	TGTGCCAGCAGCAAAAGTGGGGTGAACACTGAAGCTTTCTTT	CASSKSGVNTEAFF
TRBJ2-7	few	12	TRBV6-2/TRBV6-3	TRBD1	TGTGCCAGGAACCGGGACAGATACGAGCAGTACTTC	CARNRDRYEQYF
TRBJ2-2	-	14	TRBV12-3/TRBV12-4	-	TGTGCCAGCAGTTTGGCAGCGGTCCGCGGGGAGCTGTTTTTT	CASSLAAVRGELFF
TRBJ2-3	-	15	TRBV11-2	-	TGTGCCAGCAGCTTATTAGCGAGGCAAACGGGGGCGCAGTATTTT	CASSLLARQTGAQYF
TRBJ2-3	-	18	TRBV7-2	TRBD2	TGTGCCAGCAGCTTAGCGCCCCGGCTAGCGGGGGGCTCCAATACGCAGTATTTT	CASSLAPRLAGGSNTQYF
TRBJ2-3	-	14	TRBV10-3	TRBD1	TGTGCCATCAGCCTGACAGGGGGGGCAGATACGCAGTATTTT	CAISLTGGADTQYF
TRBJ2-7	-	14	TRBV7-2	TRBD2	TGTGCCAGCAGCTCGCTAAGCGGGGGCCCCGAGCAGTACTTC	CASSSLSGGPEQYF
TRBJ2-7	-	16	TRBV7-2	TRBD1	TGTGCCAGCAGTGAAATCTCCGGGACAGGGGGCTACGAGCAGTACTTC	CASSEISGTGGYEQYF
TRBJ2-5	many	14	TRBV7-2	TRBD2	TGTGCCAGCAGCTTTAGCGGGGTCCAAGAGACCCAGTACTTC	CASSFSGVQETQYF
TRBJ1-1	few	12	TRBV12-3/TRBV12-4	-	TGTGCCAGCAGTCCCCCCGGCGGGAAAGCTTTCTTT	CASSPPGGKAFF
TRBJ1-5	-	19	TRBV10-3	TRBD1	TGTGCCGACGTGGCGACGGGACAGGGGGCTAGGTGCCTGAATCAGCCCCAGCATTTT	CADVATGQGARCLNQPQHF
TRBJ1-1	few	15	TRBV4-2	TRBD1	TGTGCCAGCAGCCGACGAGACAGGGAGGACACTGAAGCTTTCTTT	CASSRRDREDTEAFF
TRBJ1-5	few	15	TRBV12-3/TRBV12-4	TRBD1	TGTGCCAGCAGCGCCGACAGGGACGGCAATCAGCCCCAGCATTTT	CASSADRDGNQPQHF
TRBJ2-1	few	14	TRBV7-2	TRBD2	TGTGCCAGCAGCTTAGGCGGGGGGGTGGGGGAGCAGTTCTTC	CASSLGGGVGEQFF
TRBJ2-5	few	13	TRBV2	-	TGTGCCAGCAAGCTGGCTACCCAAGAGACCCAGTACTTC	CASKLATQETQYF
TRBJ2-7	-	18	TRBV2	-	TGTGCCAGCAGCCCAACGCCTCACCGGGACACTCCGGCCTACGAGCAGTACTTC	CASSPTPHRDTPAYEQYF
TRBJ1-2	-	15	TRBV12-3/TRBV12-4	-	TGTGCCAGCAGTTTTTGGACGAGACAGCCCTATGGCTACACCTTC	CASSFWTRQPYGYTF
TRBJ2-7	few	14	TRBV7-2	-	TGTGCCAGCAGCTTAGGGATAGGGGCCTACGAGCAGTACTTC	CASSLGIGAYEQYF
TRBJ2-1	-	17	TRBV4-1	TRBD2	TGCGCCAGCAGCCACAGTAGCGGGCTCGGCGGAGGAGATGAGCAGTTCTTC	CASSHSSGLGGGDEQFF
TRBJ2-1	-	14	TRBV27	-	TGTGCCAGCGGGGGGATAGTAGCGGATAATGAGCAGTTCTTC	CASGGIVADNEQFF
TRBJ1-5	-	15	TRBV20-1	-	TGCAGTGCTAGAGGGCAGACGGATAGCAATCAGCCCCAGCATTTT	CSARGQTDSNQPQHF
TRBJ2-1	-	16	TRBV7-2	TRBD2	TGTGCCAGCAGCTTAATCGGGACAAGCGGGGGCAATGAGCAGTTCTTC	CASSLIGTSGGNEQFF
TRBJ2-2	-	15	TRBV7-8	-	TGTGCCAGCAGCTTACGGCGGGACAACACCGGGGAGCTGTTTTTT	CASSLRRDNTGELFF
TRBJ2-2	few	15	TRBV18	-	TGTGCCAGCTCACCGGATAGGTGGGGAACCGGGGAGCTGTTTTTT	CASSPDRWGTGELFF
TRBJ1-5	many	17	TRBV5-4	TRBD1	TGTGCCAGCAGCGCCCAGGCGGGACAGGGAGGGTATCAGCCCCAGCATTTT	CASSAQAGQGGYQPQHF
TRBJ2-2	-	12	TRBV6-1	-	TGTGCCAGCAGTGGTCCCGACGGGGAGCTGTTTTTT	CASSGPDGELFF
TRBJ2-7	few	14	TRBV4-3	-	TGCGCCAGCAGCCAAGATCTCGGTCTTTACGAGCAGTACTTC	CASSQDLGLYEQYF
TRBJ2-3	-	13	TRBV7-2	-	TGTGCCAGCAGCCACGGGGACACAGATACGCAGTATTTT	CASSHGDTDTQYF
TRBJ1-1	-	18	TRBV7-4	TRBD1	TGTGCCAGCAGCTTCCCTCTCCCCTACCGACAGGGAGGGCCTGAAGCTTTCTTT	CASSFPLPYRQGGPEAFF